The clone carrying this T cell receptor (beta chain) showed up just a few times. The antigen remains unidentified. This sample was taken from a study of beta chain features in type 1 diabetes. Study-level results: TCRB CDR3s were moderately but significantly shorter in Type 1 diabetes patients in all four CD4+ subsets.

It was one heparinised blood draw, averaging about 0.12 L, that each donor gave. CDR1 and CDR2 from the germline V gene are SEHNR and FQNEAQ (reference sequence). V lost 1 base to trimming and J lost 8 bases; unmatched junction nucleotides: 6. The CDR3 loop spans 14 amino acids. Reverse transcription of all isolated RNA meant that expressed TCRB transcripts were sequenced. Assay used: immunoSEQ multiplex PCR; TCRdb lists only in-frame clones, some missing. The sample holds some 250,000 clones, 11% to 15% seen once. The chain couples TRBV7-9 to TRBJ1-2, with 8 bases lining up with TRBD1. The origin of this receptor is a man aged 30-40 years with type 1 diabetes. Material for sequencing was naive CD4+ T cells from blood. CDR3 nucleotides: TGTGCCAGCAGCTTAGGGGACAGGTCGAGCGGCTACACCTTC. This encodes CASSLGDRSSGYTF.